This TCR beta chain is from a study of cytomegalovirus exposure and HLA in healthy donors. Deletions cut 4 bases from V and 5 bases from J, with 14 bases between. The CDR3 is made up of 14 amino acids. Germline V lookup: CDR1 SGHRS, CDR2 YFSETQ. Comment on this clone: What it binds is not known.

Vbeta (60) and Jbeta (13) primers were used in the PCR. Method: immunoSEQ multiplex PCR; TCRdb's copy keeps in-frame clones and lacks some. The sample data list 130,000 or so clones. General study findings and limits: The study labeled approximately 150 TCR beta chains cytomegalovirus-associated.

This TCR derives from a woman aged 40 to 49 in good health and CMV-seronegative. Sequenced: PBMCs. This chain uses TRBV5-1 with TRBJ2-3, with a weak D call TRBD2 (5 bases). In DNA, the CDR3 is TGCGCCAGCAGCGCCGACTACGCCGGAGATACGCAGTATTTT. Protein product: CASSADYAGDTQYF.